There are a few counts of the clone carrying this TCR beta chain. Its antigen is currently unknown. The CDR3 runs to 16 residues. Germline CDR1 is MGHDK and CDR2 is SYGVNS. Losses at the gene ends were 1 base for V and 2 bases for J; bases not matched to a gene: 6. This sample is drawn from a study of T cell repertoires in cytomegalovirus infection. About the study: Both recently identified HLA-C-restricted and well-studied HLA-B-restricted CMV epitopes were used in the study. Both a matching HLA type and CMV infection were indicated by public TCR beta signatures.

TCRdb reanalysed the reads using MiXCR and keeps one entry per CDR3 protein. In the table there are 450,000 to 550,000 distinct CDR3 sequences, approximately 42% of which are singletons. This TCR came from a human donor in good health (CMV status not recorded). Some clones in this sample may be carry-over from other donors' samples. The specimen was cultured PBMCs, collected from culture after CMV antigen stimulation. The rearrangement uses TRBV25-1 and TRBJ2-3; 7 nucleotides align to TRBD2. CDR3 in amino acids: CASSEWERGPTDTQYF. The CDR3 DNA sequence: TGTGCCAGCAGTGAATGGGAGCGGGGACCCACAGATACGCAGTATTTT. The full variable domain, in which reference TRBV25-1 and TRBJ2-3 provide the parts outside the CDR3, is EADIYQTPRYLVIGTGKKITLECSQTMGHDKMYWYQQDPGMELHLIHYSYGVNSTEKGDLSSESTVSRIRTEHFPLTLESARPSHTSQYLCASSEWERGPTDTQYFGPGTRLTVL.